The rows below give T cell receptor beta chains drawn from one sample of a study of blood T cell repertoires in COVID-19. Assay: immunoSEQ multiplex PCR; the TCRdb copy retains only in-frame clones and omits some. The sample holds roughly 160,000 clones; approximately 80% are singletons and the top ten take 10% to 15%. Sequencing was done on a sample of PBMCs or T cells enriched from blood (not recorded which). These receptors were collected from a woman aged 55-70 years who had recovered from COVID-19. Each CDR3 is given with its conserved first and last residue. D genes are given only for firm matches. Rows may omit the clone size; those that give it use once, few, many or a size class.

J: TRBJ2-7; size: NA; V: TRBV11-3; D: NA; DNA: TGTGCCAGCAGCTTAGGTCCAGGCTACGAGCAGTACTTC; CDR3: CASSLGPGYEQYF
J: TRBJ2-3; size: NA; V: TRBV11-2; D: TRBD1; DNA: TGTGCCAGCAAGGCGGGGACAGGGGTTACAGATACGCAGTATTTT; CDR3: CASKAGTGVTDTQYF
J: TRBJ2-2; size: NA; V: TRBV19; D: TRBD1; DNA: TGTGCCAGCCTCAGGGGGCAGGACACCGGGGAGCTGTTTTTT; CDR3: CASLRGQDTGELFF
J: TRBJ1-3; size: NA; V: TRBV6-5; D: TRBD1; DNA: TGTGCCAGCAGTTACGGACAGGGGTATGGAAACACCATATATTTT; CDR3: CASSYGQGYGNTIYF
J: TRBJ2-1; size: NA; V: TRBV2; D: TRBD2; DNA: TGTGCCAGCAATCTCCTAGCGGGAGGTCAGCATAATGAGCAGTTCTTC; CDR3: CASNLLAGGQHNEQFF
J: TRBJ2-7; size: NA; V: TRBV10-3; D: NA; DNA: TGTGCCATCGGGGGGACTTCCCACGAGCAGTACTTC; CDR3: CAIGGTSHEQYF
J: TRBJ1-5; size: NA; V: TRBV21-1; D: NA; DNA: TGTGCCAGCAGCCCAAGGACAGGAGAAGGAGGCAATCAGCCCCAGCATTTT; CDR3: CASSPRTGEGGNQPQHF
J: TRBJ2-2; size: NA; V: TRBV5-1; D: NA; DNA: TGCGCCAGCAGCTTCGCCTTCGCAGGGGAGACCGGGGAGCTGTTTTTT; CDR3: CASSFAFAGETGELFF
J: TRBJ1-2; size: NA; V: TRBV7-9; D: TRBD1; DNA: TGTGCCAGCAGCCTTTCCGGACAGGCCACCTATGGCTACACCTTC; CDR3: CASSLSGQATYGYTF
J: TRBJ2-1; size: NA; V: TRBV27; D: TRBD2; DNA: TGTGCCAGCAGTCAACTAGCGGGATGGTACAATGAGCAGTTCTTC; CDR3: CASSQLAGWYNEQFF
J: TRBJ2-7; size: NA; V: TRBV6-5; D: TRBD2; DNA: TGTGCCAGTAGAAGCGGGGGCCTGTACGAGCAGTACTTC; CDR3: CASRSGGLYEQYF
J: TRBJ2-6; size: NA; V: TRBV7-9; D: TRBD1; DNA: TGTGCCAGCAGCTCGGGACAGGGGGCGTTTGGGGCCAACGTCCTGACTTTC; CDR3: CASSSGQGAFGANVLTF
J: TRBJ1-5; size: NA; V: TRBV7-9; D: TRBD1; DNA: TGTGCCAGCAGCAAAGCGGACAGGGACAATCAGCCCCAGCATTTT; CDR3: CASSKADRDNQPQHF
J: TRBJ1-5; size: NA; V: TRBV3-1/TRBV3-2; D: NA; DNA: TGTGCCAGCAGCCAATATTTCGATCAGCCCCAGCATTTT; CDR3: CASSQYFDQPQHF
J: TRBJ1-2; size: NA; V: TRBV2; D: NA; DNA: TGTGCCAGCAGTGAAGTCAGGGATTTAGGTGGCTACACCTTC; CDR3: CASSEVRDLGGYTF
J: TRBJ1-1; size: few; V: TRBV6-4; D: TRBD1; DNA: TGTGCCAGCAGTGACTCCGCAGGGGGCGCGGCTTTCTTT; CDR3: CASSDSAGGAAFF
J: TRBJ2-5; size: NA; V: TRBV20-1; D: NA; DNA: TGCAGTGCTAGAGATATAGCCCAGTACTTC; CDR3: CSARDIAQYF
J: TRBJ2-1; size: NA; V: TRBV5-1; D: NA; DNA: TGCGCCAGCAGCACTTACCGGGACAACTCCGACAATGAGCAGTTCTTC; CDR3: CASSTYRDNSDNEQFF
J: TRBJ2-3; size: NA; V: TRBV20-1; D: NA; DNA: TGCAGTGCTAGTGCGCGGGAAGGGAGCACAGATACGCAGTATTTT; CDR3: CSASAREGSTDTQYF
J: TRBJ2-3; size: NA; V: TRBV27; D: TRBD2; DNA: TGTGCCACTAGACCGGATGGACTAGCGGGTGGAGATACGCAGTATTTT; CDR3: CATRPDGLAGGDTQYF
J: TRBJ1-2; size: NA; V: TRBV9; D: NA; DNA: TGTGCCAGCAGCGCAACGACCGGGACAACCGTCTTCTATGGCTACACCTTC; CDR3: CASSATTGTTVFYGYTF
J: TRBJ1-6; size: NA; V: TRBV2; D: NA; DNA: TGTGCCAGTCAGGGACATCGTAGCTCCTATAATTCACCCCTCCACTTT; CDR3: CASQGHRSSYNSPLHF
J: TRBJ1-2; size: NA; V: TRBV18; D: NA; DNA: TGTGCCAGCTCACCGGGACTTAGCTATGGCTACACCTTC; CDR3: CASSPGLSYGYTF
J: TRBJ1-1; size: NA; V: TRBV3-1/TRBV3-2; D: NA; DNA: TGTGCCAGCAGCCAGAACCAGGGATGGGACACTGAAGCTTTCTTT; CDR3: CASSQNQGWDTEAFF
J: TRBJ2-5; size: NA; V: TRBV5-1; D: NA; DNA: TGCGCCAGCAGCCCCGGACGGGGCCAAGAGACCCAGTACTTC; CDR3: CASSPGRGQETQYF
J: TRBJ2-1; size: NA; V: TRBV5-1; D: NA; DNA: TGCGCCAGCAGCTTTGGCGGGTACAATGAGCAGTTCTTC; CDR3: CASSFGGYNEQFF
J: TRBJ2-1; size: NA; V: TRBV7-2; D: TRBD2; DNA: TGTGCCAGCAGCTTGGGACTAGCGGGAGTCGGCGAGCAGTTCTTC; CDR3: CASSLGLAGVGEQFF
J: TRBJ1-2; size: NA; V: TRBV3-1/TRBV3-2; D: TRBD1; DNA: TGTGCCAGCAGCCAGTGGACAGGGGAGACTGGCTACACCTTC; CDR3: CASSQWTGETGYTF
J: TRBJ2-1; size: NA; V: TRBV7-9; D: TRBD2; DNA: TGTGCCAGCAGCACGCAACTAGCGCAGATGTTCTTC; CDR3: CASSTQLAQMFF
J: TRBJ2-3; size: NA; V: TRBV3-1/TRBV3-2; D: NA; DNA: TGTGCCAGCAGCCAACAAGAGCGAGATACGCAGTATTTT; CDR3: CASSQQERDTQYF
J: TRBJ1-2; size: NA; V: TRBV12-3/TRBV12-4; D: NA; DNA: TGTGCCAGCAGCTTATCCGGGACGGCGGGGATCACCTTC; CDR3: CASSLSGTAGITF
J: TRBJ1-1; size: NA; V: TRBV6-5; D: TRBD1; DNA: TGTGCCAGCAGGGCCCGACAGGGGGGAGTTACTGAAGCTTTCTTT; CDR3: CASRARQGGVTEAFF
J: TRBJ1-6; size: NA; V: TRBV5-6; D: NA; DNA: TGTGCCAGCAGCTTGGCCCGCGGGGTAGGTTCACCCCTCCACTTT; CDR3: CASSLARGVGSPLHF
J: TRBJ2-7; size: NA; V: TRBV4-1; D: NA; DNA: TGCGCCAGCAGCCATGAACCGCCGACAGGTGCCACCTACGAGCAGTACTTC; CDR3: CASSHEPPTGATYEQYF
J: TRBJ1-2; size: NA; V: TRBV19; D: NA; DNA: TGTGCCAGTAGTATCCGTCCTCTCTTGGGGACTACAGCTAACTATGGCTACACCTTC; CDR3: CASSIRPLLGTTANYGYTF
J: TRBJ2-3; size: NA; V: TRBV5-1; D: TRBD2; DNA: TGCGCCAGCAGCTTTACCGGGACTAGCGGTAAGAATACGCAGTATTTT; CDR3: CASSFTGTSGKNTQYF
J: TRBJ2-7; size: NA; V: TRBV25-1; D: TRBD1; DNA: TGTGCCAGCAGTGCCCCGGGACAGGCCCAAACCTACGAGCAGTACTTC; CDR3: CASSAPGQAQTYEQYF
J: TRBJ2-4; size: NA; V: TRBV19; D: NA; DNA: TGTGCCAGTAGTATAGGTGGAGGGGTGGAGGCCAAAAACATTCAGTACTTC; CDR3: CASSIGGGVEAKNIQYF
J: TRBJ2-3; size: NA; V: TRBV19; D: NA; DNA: TGTGCCAGTAGGCGGGCGGTTAGCACAGATACGCAGTATTTT; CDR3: CASRRAVSTDTQYF
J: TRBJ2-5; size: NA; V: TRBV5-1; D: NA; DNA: TGCGCCAGCAGCTGGGGAGGCCCCGACGGGAAGACCCAGTACTTC; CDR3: CASSWGGPDGKTQYF
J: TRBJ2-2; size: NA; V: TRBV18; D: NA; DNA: TGTGCCAGCTCACCACGACAGGGAGGAATCCCCGGGGAGCTGTTTTTT; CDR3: CASSPRQGGIPGELFF
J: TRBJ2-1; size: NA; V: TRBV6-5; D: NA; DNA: TGTGCCAGCAAGAGGCGGGGCCCATCCTACAATGAGCAGTTCTTC; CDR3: CASKRRGPSYNEQFF
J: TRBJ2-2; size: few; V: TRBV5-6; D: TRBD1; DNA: TGTGCCAGCAGCTTGGGACAGGGGGTCACCGGGGAGCTGTTTTTT; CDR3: CASSLGQGVTGELFF
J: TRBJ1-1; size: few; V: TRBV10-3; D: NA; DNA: TGTGCCATCAGGGTTTCCAGGGTATTGAACACTGAAGCTTTCTTT; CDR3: CAIRVSRVLNTEAFF
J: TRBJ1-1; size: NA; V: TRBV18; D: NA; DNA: TGTGCCAGCTCACAGGCAGGGTCGAACACTGAAGCTTTCTTT; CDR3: CASSQAGSNTEAFF
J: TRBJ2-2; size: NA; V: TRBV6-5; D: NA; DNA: TGTGCCAGCAGTACGTTAAGGGGGATGGGCGGGGAGCTGTTTTTT; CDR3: CASSTLRGMGGELFF
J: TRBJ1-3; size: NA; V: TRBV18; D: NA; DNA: TGTGCCAGCTCACCCTCCGGGGACACCATATATTTT; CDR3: CASSPSGDTIYF
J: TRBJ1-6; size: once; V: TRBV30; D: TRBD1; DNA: TGTGCCTGGAAGGTAGGGATCGGCCAGGGGGCTAATTCACCCCTCCACTTT; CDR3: CAWKVGIGQGANSPLHF
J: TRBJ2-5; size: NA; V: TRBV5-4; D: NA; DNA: TGTGCCAGCAGCATCCTCGGGCGGACTGGGGTCGAGACCCAGTACTTC; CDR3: CASSILGRTGVETQYF
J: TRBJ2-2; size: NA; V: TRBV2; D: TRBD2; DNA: TGTGCCAGCAGTGAGACTAGCCCAAAGTCGAGCGGGGAGCTGTTTTTT; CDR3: CASSETSPKSSGELFF
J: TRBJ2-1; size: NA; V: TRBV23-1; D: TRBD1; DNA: TGCGCCAGCAGTCAACTCGGGACAGGGGGCCTATCTATAAGCTCCTACAATGAGCAGTTCTTC; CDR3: CASSQLGTGGLSISSYNEQFF
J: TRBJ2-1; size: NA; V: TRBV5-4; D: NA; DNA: TGTGCCAGCAGCTTGGTGGCTAGCAGATACAATGAGCAGTTCTTC; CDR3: CASSLVASRYNEQFF
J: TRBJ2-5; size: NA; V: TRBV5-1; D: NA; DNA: TGCGCCAGCAGCTTGGCCGTATCACGGCAAGAGACCCAGTACTTC; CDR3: CASSLAVSRQETQYF